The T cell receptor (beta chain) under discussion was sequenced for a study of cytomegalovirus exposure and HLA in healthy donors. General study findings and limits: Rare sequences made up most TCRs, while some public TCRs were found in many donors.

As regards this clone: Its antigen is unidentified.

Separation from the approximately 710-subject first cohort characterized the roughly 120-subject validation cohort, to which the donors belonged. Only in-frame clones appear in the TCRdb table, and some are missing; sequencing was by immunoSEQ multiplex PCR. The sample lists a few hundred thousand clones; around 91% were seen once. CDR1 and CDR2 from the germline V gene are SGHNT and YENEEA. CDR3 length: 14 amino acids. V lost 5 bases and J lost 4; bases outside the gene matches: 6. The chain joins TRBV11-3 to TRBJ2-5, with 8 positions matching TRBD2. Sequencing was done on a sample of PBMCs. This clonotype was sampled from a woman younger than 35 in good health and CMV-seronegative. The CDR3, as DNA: TGTGCCAGCAGCCCCTCGCGGGGGGCAGAGACCCAGTACTTC. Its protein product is CASSPSRGAETQYF.